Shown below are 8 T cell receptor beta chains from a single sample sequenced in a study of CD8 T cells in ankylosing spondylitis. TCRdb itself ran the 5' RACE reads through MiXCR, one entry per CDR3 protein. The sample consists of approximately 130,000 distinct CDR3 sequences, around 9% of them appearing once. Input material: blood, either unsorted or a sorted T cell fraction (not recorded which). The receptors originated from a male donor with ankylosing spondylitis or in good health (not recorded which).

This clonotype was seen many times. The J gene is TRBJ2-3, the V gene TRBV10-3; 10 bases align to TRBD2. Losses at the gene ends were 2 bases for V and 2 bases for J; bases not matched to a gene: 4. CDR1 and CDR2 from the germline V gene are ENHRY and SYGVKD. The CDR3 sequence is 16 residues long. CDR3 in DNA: TGTGCCATCAGTGAGGAGAGCGGGAGGGCCACAGATACGCAGTATTTT. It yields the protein CAISEESGRATDTQYF.

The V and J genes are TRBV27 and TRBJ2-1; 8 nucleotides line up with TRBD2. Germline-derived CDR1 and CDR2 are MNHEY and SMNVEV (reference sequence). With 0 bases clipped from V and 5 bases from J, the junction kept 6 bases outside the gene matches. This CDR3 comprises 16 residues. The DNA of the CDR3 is TGTGCCAGCAGTTTATCCCGACTAGCGCGGGACAATGAGCAGTTCTTC. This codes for CASSLSRLARDNEQFF.

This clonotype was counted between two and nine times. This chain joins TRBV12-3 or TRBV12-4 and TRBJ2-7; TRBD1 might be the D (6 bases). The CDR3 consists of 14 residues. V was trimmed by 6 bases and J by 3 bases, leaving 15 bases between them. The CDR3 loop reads CASRKSGADYEQYF. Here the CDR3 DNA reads TGTGCCAGCAGGAAATCAGGGGCTGACTACGAGCAGTACTTC.

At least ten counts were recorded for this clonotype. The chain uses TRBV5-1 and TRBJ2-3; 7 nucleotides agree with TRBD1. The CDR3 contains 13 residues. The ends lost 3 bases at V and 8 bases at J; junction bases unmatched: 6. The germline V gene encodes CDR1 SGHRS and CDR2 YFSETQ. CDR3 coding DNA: TGCGCCAGCAGCTCCAGGGGGACCGGTACGCAGTATTTT. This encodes CASSSRGTGTQYF.

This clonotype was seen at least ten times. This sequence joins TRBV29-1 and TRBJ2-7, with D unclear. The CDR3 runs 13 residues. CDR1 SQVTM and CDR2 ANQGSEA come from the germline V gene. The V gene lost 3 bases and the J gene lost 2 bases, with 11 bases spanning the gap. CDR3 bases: TGCAGCGTTGACAGGACGGGCACCTACGAGCAGTACTTC. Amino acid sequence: CSVDRTGTYEQYF.

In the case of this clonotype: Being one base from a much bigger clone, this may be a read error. The CDR3 loop is CSARDSQGKNYGHTF. CDR3 DNA sequence: TGCAGTGCTAGAGATTCACAGGGGAAAAACTATGGCCACACCTTC. The chain couples TRBV20-1 to TRBJ1-2; 7 positions match TRBD1. There are 15 residues in the CDR3. Per the germline V gene, CDR1 is DFQATT and CDR2 is SNEGSKA (reference sequence).

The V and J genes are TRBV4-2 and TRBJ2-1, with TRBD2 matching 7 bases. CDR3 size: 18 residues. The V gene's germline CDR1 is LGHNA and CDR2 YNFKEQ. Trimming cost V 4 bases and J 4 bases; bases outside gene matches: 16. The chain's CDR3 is CASSRGGPVSGTYNEQFF. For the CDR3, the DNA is TGTGCCAGCAGCCGGGGTGGGCCAGTCAGCGGGACTTACAATGAGCAGTTCTTC.

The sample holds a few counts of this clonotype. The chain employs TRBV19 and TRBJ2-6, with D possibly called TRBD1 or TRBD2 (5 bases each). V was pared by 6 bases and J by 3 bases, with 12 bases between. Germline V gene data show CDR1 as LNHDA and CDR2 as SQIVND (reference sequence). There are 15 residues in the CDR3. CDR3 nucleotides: TGTGCCAGTAGGGGGGATACCAGTGGGGCCAACGTCCTGACTTTC. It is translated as CASRGDTSGANVLTF. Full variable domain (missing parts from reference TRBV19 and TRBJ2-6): DGGITQSPKYLFRKEGQNVTLSCEQNLNHDAMYWYRQDPGQGLRLIYYSQIVNDFQKGDIAEGYSVSREKKESFPLTVTSAQKNPTAFYLCASRGDTSGANVLTFGAGSRLTVL.